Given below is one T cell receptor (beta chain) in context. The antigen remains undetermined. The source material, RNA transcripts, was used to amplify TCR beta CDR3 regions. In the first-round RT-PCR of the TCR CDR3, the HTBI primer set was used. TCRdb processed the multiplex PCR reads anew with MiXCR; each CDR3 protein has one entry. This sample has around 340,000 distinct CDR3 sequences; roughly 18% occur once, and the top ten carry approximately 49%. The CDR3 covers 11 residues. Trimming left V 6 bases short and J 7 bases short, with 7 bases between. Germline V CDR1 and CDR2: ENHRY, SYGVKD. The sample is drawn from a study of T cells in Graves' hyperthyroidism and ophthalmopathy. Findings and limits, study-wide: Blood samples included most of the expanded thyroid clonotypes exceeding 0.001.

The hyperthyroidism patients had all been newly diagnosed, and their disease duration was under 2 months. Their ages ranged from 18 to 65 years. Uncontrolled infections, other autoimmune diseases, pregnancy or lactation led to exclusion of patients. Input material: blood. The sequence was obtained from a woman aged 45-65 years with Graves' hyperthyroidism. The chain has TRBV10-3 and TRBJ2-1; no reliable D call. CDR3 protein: CAIRTTNEQFF. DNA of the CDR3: TGTGCCATCAGGACGACTAATGAGCAGTTCTTC.